This TCR beta chain was observed in a study of beta chain features in type 1 diabetes. Study-level findings and limits: Shorter TCRB CDR3s, moderately but significantly so, were found in Type 1 diabetes patients in all four CD4+ subsets.

Of note for this clone: Its target is not known. An end of the junction does not agree with germline; a read error may underlie this.

All of the isolated RNA was reverse transcribed, so expressed TCRB transcripts were sequenced. Profiling relied on immunoSEQ multiplex PCR, and the TCRdb table lists in-frame clones only, not all of them. The repertoire has about 30,000 clones, 56% of them found once; the top ten carry 1.5%. This receptor was obtained from a woman younger than 30 with type 1 diabetes. The sequenced material came from Tregs from blood.

For the CDR3, the DNA is TGTGCCAGCAGATTAGGACTAGCTAGGGCCGGGGAGCTGTTTTTT. Its translation: CASRLGLARAGELFF. The gene calls are TRBV7-2 and TRBJ2-2; TRBD2 matches 8 bases. The CDR3 covers 15 residues. Germline values: CDR1 SGHTA, CDR2 FQGNSA.